These 9 T cell receptor beta chains came from one sample sequenced in a study of B cell selection in AIRE deficiency. The method was immunoSEQ multiplex PCR; TCRdb's version includes in-frame clones alone and lacks a portion of them. Of some 24,000 clones in the sample, 96% were seen once. Conventional CD4 T cells were sorted as CD4+CD127+ cells. Sequenced: CD4+CD127+ conventional T cells sorted from PBMCs. Every receptor here comes from a human donor in good health.

This chain joins TRBV9 and TRBJ2-3; the D gene is possibly TRBD1 (6 bases). Trimming cost V 1 base and J 1 base, with 10 bases left between them. Germline-derived CDR1 and CDR2 are SGDLS and YYNGEE. The CDR3 is 15 amino acids. In DNA form, the CDR3 reads TGTGCCAGCAGCGTACAGGGGAGAGGCACAGATACGCAGTATTTT. Residues: CASSVQGRGTDTQYF.

This chain links TRBV14 with TRBJ1-1; D gene ambiguous. Trimming pared 4 bases from V and 1 base from J, leaving 7 bases between. Per germline, CDR1 SGHDN and CDR2 FVKESK. This CDR3 contains 13 residues. The CDR3 loop reads CASSRRENTEAFF. CDR3 sequence (DNA): TGTGCCAGCAGCCGCCGGGAGAACACTGAAGCTTTCTTT.

This chain links TRBV27 with TRBJ1-5; TRBD1 aligns across 7 bases. The germline CDR1 and CDR2 sequences are MNHEY and SMNVEV (reference sequence). Trimming at V came to 4 bases and at J to 3 bases, leaving 3 bases not matched to a gene. This CDR3 spans 14 amino acids. The CDR3 reads CASSSQGHNQPQHF. The CDR3 coding sequence is TGTGCCAGCAGTTCACAGGGGCACAATCAGCCCCAGCATTTT.

V usage is TRBV9 and J usage is TRBJ1-6, with TRBD1 identical over 10 bases. V was pared by 4 bases and J by 10 bases, with 8 bases of the junction left unmatched. CDR1 and CDR2 (germline): SGDLS, YYNGEE. The CDR3 consists of 15 residues. The CDR3 spells CASSPLSGQGSPLHF. The CDR3, as DNA: TGTGCCAGCAGCCCCCTCTCGGGACAGGGGTCACCCCTCCACTTT.

In nucleotides, the CDR3 is TGTGCCAGCCAGGGAGGACACTATGGCTACACCTTC. Encoded protein: CASQGGHYGYTF. The chain employs TRBV6-1 and TRBJ1-2; TRBD1 is a possible D gene (5 bases). Germline values: CDR1 MNHNS, CDR2 SASEGT. The V end was cut by 8 bases, the J end by 3 bases, with 10 bases between. The CDR3 length is 12 residues.

The V gene is TRBV7-3, the J gene TRBJ2-1; D tentatively reads TRBD1 or TRBD2 (6 bases each). Germline CDR1 and CDR2: SGHTA and FQGTGA. The CDR3 contains 14 residues. Trimming removed 3 bases from V and 10 bases from J, with 16 bases in between. In nucleotides, the CDR3 is TGTGCCAGCAGCTTCAGAGGGGGGAGCGGGGAGCAGTTCTTC. Its protein product is CASSFRGGSGEQFF.

This clone was counted a single time. The chain recombines TRBV4-2 with TRBJ2-2; D not certain. V lost 7 bases and J lost 5, with 23 bases in between. The CDR3 runs 17 residues. CDR1 is LGHNA, CDR2 YNFKEQ, per germline. The CDR3 is CASTLENGKTETGELFF. In DNA, the CDR3 is TGTGCCAGCACCCTGGAAAATGGGAAGACGGAAACCGGGGAGCTGTTTTTT.

This rearrangement joins TRBV20-1 to TRBJ2-5; the D is unclear. The CDR3 totals 10 residues. Germline-derived CDR1 and CDR2 are DFQATT and SNEGSKA (reference sequence). V was trimmed by 3 bases and J by 5 bases, leaving 4 bases between them. CDR3 amino acids: CSARMETQYF. The CDR3 nucleotides read TGCAGTGCTAGGATGGAGACCCAGTACTTC.

V and J are TRBV2 and TRBJ2-7; a weak D match, TRBD2 (5 bases). The germline V gene encodes CDR1 SNHLY and CDR2 FYNNEI. V lost 6 bases and J lost 2, with 8 bases in between. This CDR3 is built from 12 residues. The CDR3: CASRDLTYEQYF. In DNA form, the CDR3 reads TGTGCCAGCAGGGACTTAACCTACGAGCAGTACTTC.